This TCR beta chain was sequenced during a study of cytomegalovirus exposure and HLA in healthy donors. Primers: 60 Vbeta forward and 13 Jbeta reverse. The repertoire was sequenced with immunoSEQ multiplex PCR; TCRdb's copy has only in-frame clones and lacks some. The sample lists roughly 98,000 clones; 65% to 85% were seen once. Study results and caveats: Across donors, most TCRs were seen rarely, yet some public ones were widespread. In a later analysis, common viral pathogens appeared linked to several of the most significant clusters. Roughly uniform sequencing depth across donors was assumed, possibly incorrectly.

Concerning this clone itself: What it recognizes is unknown.

At collection, donors were nominally healthy, but unrecorded immune exposures were probable. CDR3 size: 11 residues. Germline V CDR1 and CDR2: SNHLY, FYNNEI. Trimming shortened V by 5 bases and J by 8 bases, and 7 bases separated the two germline ends. The receptor's source is a man between 40 and 49 years old in good health and CMV-seronegative. The sequenced material came from PBMCs. The chain uses TRBV2 and TRBJ2-1; unclear D gene. The CDR3 coding sequence is TGTGCCAGCAGTCGACTCGATGAGCAGTTCTTC. The encoded protein is CASSRLDEQFF.